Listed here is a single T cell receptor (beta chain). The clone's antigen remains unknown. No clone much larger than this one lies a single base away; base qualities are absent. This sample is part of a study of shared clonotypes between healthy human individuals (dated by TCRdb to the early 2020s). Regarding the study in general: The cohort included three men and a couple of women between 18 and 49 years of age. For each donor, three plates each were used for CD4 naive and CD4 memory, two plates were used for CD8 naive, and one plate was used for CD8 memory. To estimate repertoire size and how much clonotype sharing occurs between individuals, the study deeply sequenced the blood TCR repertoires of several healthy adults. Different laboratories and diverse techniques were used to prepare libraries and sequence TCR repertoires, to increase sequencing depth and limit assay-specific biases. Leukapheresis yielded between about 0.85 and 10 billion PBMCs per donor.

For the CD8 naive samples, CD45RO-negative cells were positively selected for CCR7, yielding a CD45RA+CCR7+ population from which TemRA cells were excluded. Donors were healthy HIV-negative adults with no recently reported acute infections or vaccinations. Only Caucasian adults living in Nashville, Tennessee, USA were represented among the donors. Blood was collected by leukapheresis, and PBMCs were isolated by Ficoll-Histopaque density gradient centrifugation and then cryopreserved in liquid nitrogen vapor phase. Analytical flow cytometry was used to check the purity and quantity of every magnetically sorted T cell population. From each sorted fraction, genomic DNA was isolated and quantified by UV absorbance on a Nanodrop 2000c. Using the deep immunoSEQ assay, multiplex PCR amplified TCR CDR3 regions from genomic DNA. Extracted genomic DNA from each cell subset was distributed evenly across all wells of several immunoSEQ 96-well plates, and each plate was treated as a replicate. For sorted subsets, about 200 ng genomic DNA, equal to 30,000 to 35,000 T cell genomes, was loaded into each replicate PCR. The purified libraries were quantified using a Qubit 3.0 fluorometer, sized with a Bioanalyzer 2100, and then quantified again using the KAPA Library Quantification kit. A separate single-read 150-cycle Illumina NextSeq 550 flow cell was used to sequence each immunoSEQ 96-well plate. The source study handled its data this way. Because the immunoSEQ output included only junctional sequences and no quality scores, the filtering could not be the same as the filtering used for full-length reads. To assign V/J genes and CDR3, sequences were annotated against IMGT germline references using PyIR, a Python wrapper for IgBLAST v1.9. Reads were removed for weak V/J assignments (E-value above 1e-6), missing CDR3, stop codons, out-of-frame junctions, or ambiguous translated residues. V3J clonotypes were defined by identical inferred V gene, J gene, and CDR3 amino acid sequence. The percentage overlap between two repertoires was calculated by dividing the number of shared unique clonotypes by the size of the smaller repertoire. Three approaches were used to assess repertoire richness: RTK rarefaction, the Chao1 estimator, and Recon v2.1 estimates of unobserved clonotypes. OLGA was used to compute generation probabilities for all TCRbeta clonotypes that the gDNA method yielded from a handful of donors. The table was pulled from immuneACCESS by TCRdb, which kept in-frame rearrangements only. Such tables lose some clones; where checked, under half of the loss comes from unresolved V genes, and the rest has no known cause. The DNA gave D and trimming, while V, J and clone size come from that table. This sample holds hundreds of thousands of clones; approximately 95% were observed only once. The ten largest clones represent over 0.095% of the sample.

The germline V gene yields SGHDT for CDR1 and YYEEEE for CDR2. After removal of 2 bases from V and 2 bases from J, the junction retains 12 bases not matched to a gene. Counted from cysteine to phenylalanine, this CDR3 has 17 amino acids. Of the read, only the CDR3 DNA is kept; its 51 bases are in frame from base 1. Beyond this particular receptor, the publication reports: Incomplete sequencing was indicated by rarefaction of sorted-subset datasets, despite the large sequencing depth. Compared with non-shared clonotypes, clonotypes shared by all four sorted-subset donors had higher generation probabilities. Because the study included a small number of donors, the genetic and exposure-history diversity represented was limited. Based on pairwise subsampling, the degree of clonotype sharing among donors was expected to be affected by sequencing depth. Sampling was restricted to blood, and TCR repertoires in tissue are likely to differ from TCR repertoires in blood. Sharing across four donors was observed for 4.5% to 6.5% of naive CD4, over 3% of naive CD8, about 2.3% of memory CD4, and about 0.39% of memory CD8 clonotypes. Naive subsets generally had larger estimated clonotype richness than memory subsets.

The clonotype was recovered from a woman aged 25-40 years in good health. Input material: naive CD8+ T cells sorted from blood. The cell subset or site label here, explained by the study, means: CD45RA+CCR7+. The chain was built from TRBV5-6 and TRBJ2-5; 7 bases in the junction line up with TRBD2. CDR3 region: CASSLIASWTRQETQYF. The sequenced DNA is TGTGCCAGCAGCTTAATCGCGTCTTGGACTAGACAAGAGACCCAGTACTTC.